A selection of T cell receptor beta chains follows, all from one sample in a study of shared clonotypes between healthy human individuals. Profiled with immunoSEQ multiplex PCR; TCRdb holds only in-frame clones, not every one. This repertoire shows millions of clones, 85% to 95% found once; its top ten account for 0.13%. The sample taken for sequencing was naive CD4+ T cells sorted from blood. These receptors originate from a man between 18 and 29 years old in good health. Each CDR3 is given with its conserved first and last residue. The D gene is left open where the match is weak. Only some rows state a clone size, as once, few, many or a class for expanded clones.

CDR3 protein,CDR3 DNA,clone size,D gene,J gene,V gene
CASDFPEGVSNTEAFF,TGTGCCAGCGATTTCCCCGAAGGGGTTTCGAACACTGAAGCTTTCTTT,.,.,TRBJ1-1,TRBV11-3
CASSATSGGGDTQYF,TGTGCCAGCAGTGCAACTAGCGGGGGTGGAGATACGCAGTATTTT,.,TRBD2,TRBJ2-3,TRBV2
CASSFGTGGAGNQPQHF,TGTGCCAGCAGCTTCGGGACAGGGGGCGCGGGCAATCAGCCCCAGCATTTT,.,TRBD1,TRBJ1-5,TRBV5-4
CASSTRVSGANVLTF,TGTGCCAGCAGTACCCGTGTTTCTGGGGCCAACGTCCTGACTTTC,.,.,TRBJ2-6,TRBV6-5
CASSPQGKDTGELFF,TGTGCCAGCTCACCACAGGGCAAGGACACCGGGGAGCTGTTTTTT,.,.,TRBJ2-2,TRBV18
CASSQGSTGGGGYTF,TGTGCCAGCAGCCAAGGATCGACAGGGGGCGGTGGCTACACCTTC,.,TRBD1,TRBJ1-2,TRBV28
CASRGQGAVRNYGYTF,TGTGCCAGCAGGGGACAGGGGGCGGTCCGAAATTATGGCTACACCTTC,once,TRBD1,TRBJ1-2,TRBV27
CASSSGTSGRLVAKNIQYF,TGCGCCAGCAGCTCCGGGACTAGCGGGAGACTGGTAGCCAAAAACATTCAGTACTTC,.,TRBD2,TRBJ2-4,TRBV4-1
CASSFVGGATYEQYF,TGTGCCAGCAGCTTCGTTGGGGGGGCTACCTACGAGCAGTACTTC,.,.,TRBJ2-7,TRBV7-9
CAWSAVAGAPGETQYF,TGTGCCTGGAGTGCAGTAGCGGGGGCCCCAGGGGAGACCCAGTACTTC,once,TRBD2,TRBJ2-5,TRBV30
CASSVALTRTSGGASSYNEQFF,TGTGCCAGCAGCGTAGCCCTCACCAGGACTAGCGGGGGGGCCAGCTCCTACAATGAGCAGTTCTTC,.,TRBD2,TRBJ2-1,TRBV9
CASSAQGIGINTEAFF,TGTGCCAGCAGCGCACAGGGGATTGGTATAAACACTGAAGCTTTCTTT,once,TRBD1,TRBJ1-1,TRBV7-2
CASSFTRGSEQYF,TGTGCCAGCAGCTTCACCAGGGGTTCCGAGCAGTACTTC,.,.,TRBJ2-7,TRBV6-5
CASSQRESATNEKLFF,TGTGCCAGCTCACAGAGGGAGTCCGCAACTAATGAAAAACTGTTTTTT,.,.,TRBJ1-4,TRBV18
CASSFSGNYGYTF,TGTGCCAGCAGTTTCTCGGGCAACTATGGCTACACCTTC,.,.,TRBJ1-2,TRBV28
CASNRQGKDEQFF,TGTGCCAGCAACAGACAGGGCAAGGATGAGCAGTTCTTC,.,TRBD1,TRBJ2-1,TRBV25-1
CASSLAQGFGYTF,TGTGCCAGCAGCTTAGCGCAAGGGTTTGGCTACACCTTC,many,.,TRBJ1-2,TRBV7-2
CASSSPGRDTDTQYF,TGTGCCAGCAGTTCGCCGGGACGGGACACAGATACGCAGTATTTT,.,.,TRBJ2-3,TRBV6-5
CASSQESHSANTGELFF,TGTGCCAGCAGCCAAGAATCGCATTCCGCGAACACCGGGGAGCTGTTTTTT,.,.,TRBJ2-2,TRBV4-2
CASSLSDDTQYF,TGTGCCAGCAGCTTATCCGATGATACGCAGTATTTT,.,.,TRBJ2-3,TRBV11-2
CASSPRRAGEDNEQFF,TGTGCCAGCAGCCCAAGAAGGGCTGGAGAGGACAATGAGCAGTTCTTC,.,.,TRBJ2-1,TRBV11-1
CASSFLLGKNTEAFF,TGTGCCAGCAGTTTCTTGTTGGGTAAGAACACTGAAGCTTTCTTT,.,.,TRBJ1-1,TRBV28
CASSLGTLYNSPLHF,TGTGCCAGCAGTTTAGGGACACTTTATAATTCACCCCTCCACTTT,.,.,TRBJ1-6,TRBV27
CAWSPGFETSPQPQHF,TGTGCCTGGAGTCCTGGATTCGAGACAAGTCCTCAGCCCCAGCATTTT,.,.,TRBJ1-5,TRBV30
CASSLHSAGVNSPLHF,TGCGCCAGCAGCTTACACAGCGCTGGGGTCAATTCACCCCTCCACTTT,.,.,TRBJ1-6,TRBV5-1
CASSLGPQGAPGYTF,TGTGCCAGCAGCTTGGGCCCACAGGGGGCGCCCGGCTACACCTTC,.,TRBD1,TRBJ1-2,TRBV11-2
CASRGQVREFMAGLPSPWETQYF,TGCGCCAGCAGAGGTCAGGTTAGGGAGTTCATGGCGGGATTACCGAGCCCTTGGGAGACCCAGTACTTC,.,.,TRBJ2-5,TRBV5-1
CASSFGWTGVDQETQYF,TGTGCCAGCAGCTTTGGTTGGACAGGGGTAGATCAAGAGACCCAGTACTTC,.,TRBD1,TRBJ2-5,TRBV5-5
CASSLNPTALSYEQYF,TGCGCCAGCAGCTTAAATCCGACAGCGCTTTCCTACGAGCAGTACTTC,.,.,TRBJ2-7,TRBV5-1
CASSPWTGTTGELFF,TGCGCCAGCAGCCCGTGGACAGGGACTACCGGGGAGCTGTTTTTT,.,TRBD1,TRBJ2-2,TRBV4-1
CAISQDRGSHEQYF,TGTGCCATCAGCCAGGACAGGGGCAGTCACGAGCAGTACTTC,.,TRBD1,TRBJ2-7,TRBV10-3
CASSEQGAENTEAFF,TGTGCCAGCAGTGAACAGGGGGCCGAAAACACTGAAGCTTTCTTT,.,TRBD1,TRBJ1-1,TRBV6-1
CASSELETQYF,TGTGCCAGCAGTGAACTAGAGACCCAGTACTTC,.,.,TRBJ2-5,TRBV2
CASSFGQQSSGNTIYF,TGCGCCAGCAGCTTTGGACAGCAGAGCTCTGGAAACACCATATATTTT,.,.,TRBJ1-3,TRBV5-1
CASSLSSKGSGTEAFF,TGTGCCAGCAGTTTATCGTCTAAGGGGTCGGGGACTGAAGCTTTCTTT,.,.,TRBJ1-1,TRBV28
CASSGIGGNTEAFF,TGTGCCAGCAGTGGCATAGGGGGGAACACTGAAGCTTTCTTT,.,.,TRBJ1-1,TRBV6-6
CASTPQRGQFYEQYF,TGTGCCAGCACCCCACAGAGGGGGCAATTCTACGAGCAGTACTTC,.,TRBD1,TRBJ2-7,TRBV27
CASSEDRLNTGELFF,TGTGCCAGCAGTGAGGACAGGTTAAACACCGGGGAGCTGTTTTTT,.,TRBD1,TRBJ2-2,TRBV9
CASSLEQGGTEQYF,TGTGCCAGCAGCTTGGAACAGGGGGGGACCGAGCAGTACTTC,.,.,TRBJ2-7,TRBV5-4
CASSSLAGDTQYF,TGTGCCAGCAGTTCACTAGCGGGAGATACGCAGTATTTT,.,TRBD2,TRBJ2-3,TRBV7-2
CASSQGQAPTNEKLFF,TGTGCCAGCAGCCAAGGTCAGGCACCAACTAATGAAAAACTGTTTTTT,.,.,TRBJ1-4,TRBV7-9
CASSVGSGYTF,TGTGCCAGCAGCGTAGGCAGCGGCTACACCTTC,.,.,TRBJ1-2,TRBV9
CASSPLGGIGVAEAFF,TGTGCCAGCTCACCACTGGGAGGGATCGGGGTCGCTGAAGCTTTCTTT,.,.,TRBJ1-1,TRBV18
CASSSTGDSYEQYF,TGCGCCAGCAGCTCAACGGGGGACTCCTACGAGCAGTACTTC,.,.,TRBJ2-7,TRBV5-1
CASRDRGNHGYTF,TGTGCCAGCAGGGACAGGGGGAATCATGGCTACACCTTC,.,TRBD1,TRBJ1-2,TRBV6-5
CSVGYQGAHTEAFF,TGCAGCGTCGGATATCAGGGGGCACACACTGAAGCTTTCTTT,.,TRBD1,TRBJ1-1,TRBV29-1
CASKLAGQETQYF,TGTGCCAGCAAGCTAGCGGGGCAAGAGACCCAGTACTTC,.,TRBD2,TRBJ2-5,TRBV6-1
CASNSPVGKLFF,TGTGCCAGCAACTCCCCGGTGGGAAAACTGTTTTTT,.,.,TRBJ1-4,TRBV6-6
CTGGDHVEQYF,TGCACAGGGGGGGATCATGTGGAGCAGTACTTC,.,.,TRBJ2-7,TRBV29-1
CASSPRTDATNEKLFF,TGTGCCAGCTCACCTAGGACAGATGCAACTAATGAAAAACTGTTTTTT,.,.,TRBJ1-4,TRBV18
CASSLFGRGEHNEQFF,TGCGCCAGCAGCCTTTTCGGACGGGGTGAGCACAATGAGCAGTTCTTC,few,.,TRBJ2-1,TRBV4-1
CASSQDLEGQGKTGNQPQHF,TGCGCCAGCAGCCAAGATCTCGAGGGGCAGGGGAAAACGGGGAATCAGCCCCAGCATTTT,.,.,TRBJ1-5,TRBV4-1
CASSLSDGGNTIYF,TGTGCCAGCAGCTTAAGCGACGGTGGAAACACCATATATTTT,.,.,TRBJ1-3,TRBV7-6
CASSLGPKNYGYTF,TGCGCCAGCAGCTTGGGGCCCAAAAACTATGGCTACACCTTC,.,.,TRBJ1-2,TRBV5-1
CASSLVTNNGYTF,TGTGCCAGCAGCTTAGTGACCAACAATGGCTACACCTTC,many,.,TRBJ1-2,TRBV11-2
CASERQGASYGYTF,TGTGCCAGTGAAAGACAGGGAGCAAGTTATGGCTACACCTTC,once,TRBD1,TRBJ1-2,TRBV6-1
CASSTQDRASAEAFF,TGTGCCAGTAGTACCCAGGACAGGGCGAGCGCTGAAGCTTTCTTT,.,TRBD1,TRBJ1-1,TRBV19
CASSYSSGLGNEQFF,TGTGCCAGCAGTTACAGTTCCGGGTTGGGGAATGAGCAGTTCTTC,.,.,TRBJ2-1,TRBV6-5